The source of this TCR beta chain is a study of T cell changes during pregnancy in multiple sclerosis (dated by TCRdb to the late 2010s). With regard to the full study: The study examined how the T cell repertoire changed over the course of pregnancy in women with multiple sclerosis.

The CDR3, cysteine through phenylalanine, is 14 amino acids long. The only DNA kept is the CDR3, 42 bases in frame from the first base. The germline V gene supplies CDR1 SNHLY and CDR2 FYNNEI. V is cut by 8 bases and J by 8 bases, and the space between the germline ends is 19 bases. The count of this clone is one. Its target antigen remains unknown. Qualities for individual bases were not recorded, and no much larger clone is one base off. The library was made by the immunoSEQ multiplex PCR assay. This is the immuneACCESS table as TCRdb keeps it, with only in-frame sequences that have V and J called. A part of the clones is gone; compared with another copy, unresolved V genes explain less than half, and the rest is unexplained. This sample holds approximately 110,000 clones; about 93% were observed only once. Roughly 1.4% of the sample is held by the ten biggest clonotypes.

This sequence was found in a female donor with multiple sclerosis, enrolled in a pregnancy study. The rearrangement combines TRBV2 with TRBJ2-1; TRBD1 is a possible D gene, resting on 6 matching bases. The sample in question was peripheral blood, obtained in the third trimester of pregnancy. The CDR3: CASVRGRTSDEQFF. The DNA sequence is TGTGCCAGCGTCAGGGGCCGGACGTCTGATGAGCAGTTCTTC.